This entry lists 8 T cell receptor beta chains sequenced from one sample in a study of CD8 T cells in Susac syndrome. RNA was extracted with the RNeasy kit, and a quantity of about 0.45 to 1 ug was reverse transcribed using random hexamers. MiXCR, run by TCRdb on the immunoSEQ multiplex PCR reads, gives a single entry per CDR3 protein. The data contain 300,000 or so distinct CDR3 sequences, 92% of them singletons. The sample consisted of CD4+ T cells from PBMCs. These receptors all come from a human donor with multiple sclerosis.

This clonotype appeared once. This chain links TRBV7-2 with TRBJ2-5; D not certain. Germline V lookup: CDR1 SGHTA, CDR2 FQGNSA. The CDR3 is made up of 15 amino acids. Trimming left V 3 bases short and J 5 bases short, with 16 bases between. The CDR3 sequence: CASSLPSKAKETQYF. CDR3 DNA sequence: TGTGCCAGCAGCTTGCCCTCTAAGGCCAAGGAGACCCAGTACTTC.

The chain employs TRBV2 and TRBJ2-7, with a possible D match to TRBD2 (6 bases). The CDR3 runs 17 residues. Germline V CDR1 and CDR2: SNHLY, FYNNEI. The V end was cut by 7 bases, the J end by 2 bases, with 24 bases between. The chain's CDR3 is CASILNSRGVPPYEQYF. The CDR3 DNA is TGTGCCAGCATCCTTAACTCTCGCGGGGTCCCCCCCTACGAGCAGTACTTC.

Notes on this clonotype: A junction end diverges from the germline sequence, so it may reflect a read error. The chain couples TRBV12-3 or TRBV12-4 to TRBJ1-5, with D tentatively TRBD1 (5 bases). The CDR3 is 14 amino acids. The CDR3 loop reads CVSSQDSRRQPQHF. The CDR3 bases are TGTGTCAGCAGTCAAGACAGCCGGCGGCAGCCCCAGCATTTT.

This rearrangement joins TRBV20-1 to TRBJ1-5; 7 positions agree with TRBD1. Germline V gene data show CDR1 as DFQATT and CDR2 as SNEGSKA (reference sequence). The junction had 9 bases not matched to a gene; V was cut back by 5 bases and J by 5 bases. The CDR3 runs to 14 residues. The CDR3 region is CSASRGTWDQPQHF. The CDR3 bases are TGCAGTGCTTCCAGGGGGACATGGGATCAGCCCCAGCATTTT.

The chain couples TRBV12-3 or TRBV12-4 to TRBJ2-3; 10 nucleotides line up with TRBD1. V was clipped by 6 bases and J by 1 base; unmatched bases: 10. There are 17 residues in the CDR3. This CDR3 is CASSLRQGASGTDTQYF. CDR3 nucleotides: TGTGCCAGCAGCCTAAGACAGGGGGCATCAGGCACAGATACGCAGTATTTT.

The chain combines TRBV19 with TRBJ2-7, with 7 bases matching TRBD1. CDR1 and CDR2 (germline): LNHDA, SQIVND (reference sequence). The junction had 10 bases not matched to a gene; V was cut back by 5 bases and J by 6 bases. The CDR3 runs 14 residues. CDR3 coding DNA: TGTGCCAGTAGTCCGGGACAGAGTATCTCCGAGCAGTACTTC. This encodes CASSPGQSISEQYF. Full variable domain (missing parts from reference TRBV19 and TRBJ2-7): DGGITQSPKYLFRKEGQNVTLSCEQNLNHDAMYWYRQDPGQGLRLIYYSQIVNDFQKGDIAEGYSVSREKKESFPLTVTSAQKNPTAFYLCASSPGQSISEQYFGPGTRLTVT.

J is TRBJ2-1 and V is TRBV20-1, with TRBD2 matching over 11 bases. V was clipped by 0 bases and J by 6 bases; unmatched bases: 4. CDR1 DFQATT and CDR2 SNEGSKA come from the germline V gene (reference sequence). This CDR3 contains 15 residues. The CDR3 reads CSARDPSGRINEQFF. The CDR3 coding sequence is TGCAGTGCTAGAGATCCTAGCGGGAGGATCAATGAGCAGTTCTTC.

This clonotype was seen more than once but under ten times. The chain links TRBV6-1 to TRBJ2-2; D remains ambiguous. Germline lookup yields CDR1 MNHNS and CDR2 SASEGT. This CDR3 has 15 residues. With 4 bases removed from V and 0 bases from J, the gap between germline ends came to 9 bases. CDR3 nucleotides: TGTGCCAGCAGTGGGACCATCGCGAACACCGGGGAGCTGTTTTTT. Translation gives CASSGTIANTGELFF.